This entry lists 21 T cell receptor beta chains sequenced from one sample in a study of blood T cell repertoires in COVID-19. The assay was immunoSEQ multiplex PCR, and TCRdb's table has in-frame clones only and misses some. The data show over 85,000 clones, with around 81% seen just once and about 2% held by the top ten. Sequenced input: peripheral blood. The receptors come from a woman in her 70s with acute or convalescent COVID-19.

J is TRBJ1-2 and V is TRBV27; 8 positions agree with TRBD1. In germline, CDR1 is MNHEY, CDR2 SMNVEV (reference sequence). The CDR3 runs to 14 residues. The trim removed 7 bases at V and 7 bases at J, leaving 11 bases unmatched. As DNA, the CDR3 is TGTGCCAGCACCCGGACAGGGAATGATCCTGGCTACACCTTC. This gives the protein CASTRTGNDPGYTF.

The J gene is TRBJ1-2, the V gene TRBV5-4, with 9 bases lining up with TRBD1. CDR1 SGHNT and CDR2 YYREEE come from the germline V gene (reference sequence). Trimming took 4 bases from V and 0 from J; bases not matched to a gene: 1. The CDR3 has 14 residues. CDR3 protein: CASSRDRANYGYTF. The CDR3 DNA follows: TGTGCCAGCAGCCGGGACAGGGCTAACTATGGCTACACCTTC. Drawing the rest from reference TRBV5-4 and TRBJ1-2, the complete variable domain is ETGVTQSPTHLIKTRGQQVTLRCSSQSGHNTVSWYQQALGQGPQFIFQYYREEENGRGNFPPRFSGLQFPNYSSELNVNALELDDSALYLCASSRDRANYGYTFGSGTRLTVV.

This clone appeared a single time. This rearrangement joins TRBV12-5 to TRBJ1-5, with TRBD1 as a possible D gene (5 bases). Per the germline V gene, CDR1 is LGHNT and CDR2 is FRNRAP. The V end lost 3 bases, the J end lost 1 base, and 13 bases lay between the germline ends. The CDR3 is made up of 16 amino acids. Here the CDR3 reads CASGFGRVESNQPQHF. CDR3 nucleotide sequence: TGTGCTAGTGGTTTTGGCAGGGTAGAAAGCAATCAGCCCCAGCATTTT.

The chain links TRBV18 to TRBJ1-2, with 8 bases aligning to TRBD1. Germline V gene sequence: CDR1 KGHSH, CDR2 LQKENI. The CDR3 contains 14 residues. The V and J ends lost 3 bases and 4 bases, in that order; junction bases with no gene match: 4. The CDR3 here is CASSPPTGAYGYTF. The CDR3 nucleotides read TGTGCCAGCTCACCTCCGACAGGGGCCTATGGCTACACCTTC.

The genes are TRBV18 and TRBJ2-1, with a weak D call TRBD1 (5 bases). This CDR3 region has 14 residues. Germline assignment: CDR1 KGHSH and CDR2 LQKENI. The V gene lost 2 bases and the J gene lost 6 bases, with 11 bases spanning the gap. CDR3 bases: TGTGCCAGCTCACCAAGTTTAGACAGCAATGAGCAGTTCTTC. As protein: CASSPSLDSNEQFF.

V and J are TRBV5-1 and TRBJ2-7; 7 nucleotides align to TRBD1. The CDR3 totals 16 residues. Germline V gives CDR1 SGHRS, CDR2 YFSETQ. J lost 0 bases, V lost 4 bases, and 10 bases had no gene match. The CDR3 is CASSPTGILASYEQYF. CDR3 nucleotide sequence: TGCGCCAGCAGCCCGACAGGGATCCTCGCCTCCTACGAGCAGTACTTC.

V gene TRBV5-1 combines with J gene TRBJ2-3; possible D gene TRBD2, 7 bases. V was clipped by 4 bases and J by 2 bases, with 17 bases between them. CDR1 and CDR2 from the germline V gene are SGHRS and YFSETQ. The CDR3 consists of 16 residues. This chain's CDR3 is CASSPLAGASTDTQYF. The CDR3 nucleotides are TGCGCCAGCAGCCCCCTGGCGGGGGCGTCCACAGATACGCAGTATTTT.

The J gene is TRBJ1-2, the V gene TRBV5-4; D is possibly TRBD1 (6 bases). Between the trimmed V and J ends, which lost 3 bases and 7 bases, there was a span of 19 bases. The CDR3 covers 15 residues. Germline values: CDR1 SGHNT, CDR2 YYREEE (reference sequence). The chain's CDR3 is CASSSGGQLEGGYTF. The CDR3 coding sequence is TGTGCCAGCAGCTCTGGTGGACAGCTTGAAGGTGGCTACACCTTC.

The chain combines TRBV9 with TRBJ2-5, with 7 bases identical to TRBD1. Germline assignment: CDR1 SGDLS and CDR2 YYNGEE. The CDR3 has 14 residues. V lost 3 bases, J lost 2 bases, and 4 bases stayed unmatched. CDR3 nucleotides: TGTGCCAGCAGCGCGACAGGGCGACAAGAGACCCAGTACTTC. This encodes CASSATGRQETQYF.

This chain uses TRBV28 with TRBJ2-7; TRBD2 might be the D (5 bases). The CDR3 extends over 17 amino acids. In germline, CDR1 is MDHEN, CDR2 SYDVKM. V lost 5 bases and J lost 3, with 23 bases in between. CDR3 sequence reads: CASSTTSSEAVLYEQYF. In nucleotides, the CDR3 is TGTGCCAGCAGTACAACTAGTTCCGAGGCGGTTCTCTACGAGCAGTACTTC. The full variable domain, rest sourced from reference TRBV28 and TRBJ2-7, is DVKVTQSSRYLVKRTGEKVFLECVQDMDHENMFWYRQDPGLGLRLIYFSYDVKMKEKGDIPEGYSVSREKKERFSLILESASTNQTSMYLCASSTTSSEAVLYEQYFGPGTRLTVT.

The chain is built from TRBV6-6 and TRBJ1-1; no definite D call. With 3 bases removed from V and 0 bases from J, the gap between germline ends came to 5 bases. Germline V gene data show CDR1 as MNHNY and CDR2 as SVGAGI (reference sequence). This CDR3 region has 13 residues. The CDR3 reads CASSYNMNTEAFF. The CDR3 DNA reads as TGTGCCAGCAGTTATAACATGAACACTGAAGCTTTCTTT.

The chain joins TRBV5-1 to TRBJ1-1, with TRBD1 matching 7 bases. Germline V gene data show CDR1 as SGHRS and CDR2 as YFSETQ. With 0 bases clipped from V and 0 bases from J, the junction kept 5 bases outside the gene matches. The CDR3 runs to 16 residues. This chain's CDR3 is CASSLGLGQLNTEAFF. In DNA form, the CDR3 reads TGCGCCAGCAGCTTGGGGCTGGGACAGCTGAACACTGAAGCTTTCTTT.

The genes are TRBV7-9 and TRBJ1-2; no firm D call. This CDR3 spans 12 amino acids. The V gene lost 2 bases and the J gene lost 10 bases, with 11 bases spanning the gap. Per the germline V gene, CDR1 is SEHNR and CDR2 is FQNEAQ (reference sequence). In DNA, the CDR3 is TGTGCCAGCAGCTTATCGGGGTGGGACTACACCTTC. Amino acid sequence: CASSLSGWDYTF.

The chain uses TRBV27 and TRBJ2-5; D perhaps matches TRBD2 (5 bases). CDR1 is MNHEY and CDR2 is SMNVEV in the germline V gene (reference sequence). CDR3 length equals 13 residues. Trimming shortened V by 2 bases and J by 5 bases, and 9 bases separated the two germline ends. The CDR3 nucleotides read TGTGCCAGCAGTTTACCGGGGATGGAGACCCAGTACTTC. Residues: CASSLPGMETQYF.

V gene TRBV6-2 or TRBV6-3 combines with J gene TRBJ2-2, with 8 bases lining up with TRBD2. The CDR3 loop spans 15 amino acids. Germline CDR1 reads MNHEY; CDR2 reads SVGEGT. Losses at the gene ends were 4 bases for V and 2 bases for J; bases not matched to a gene: 3. This CDR3 is CASSFRTSNTGELFF. The CDR3, as DNA: TGTGCCAGCAGTTTTCGGACTAGCAACACCGGGGAGCTGTTTTTT.

This clone appeared once. The V gene is TRBV11-3, the J gene TRBJ2-2, with a possible D match to TRBD1 (6 bases). Germline assignment: CDR1 SGHNT and CDR2 YENEEA. The CDR3 is 15 residues long. Trimming stripped 5 bases from V and 4 bases from J, with 14 bases between. CDR3 region: CASSRQGSGTGELFF. In DNA, the CDR3 is TGTGCCAGCAGCCGCCAGGGGTCCGGCACCGGGGAGCTGTTTTTT. Based on the CDR3 plus reference TRBV11-3 and TRBJ2-2, the full variable domain is EAGVVQSPRYKIIEKKQPVAFWCNPISGHNTLYWYLQNLGQGPELLIRYENEEAVDDSQLPKDRFSAERLKGVDSTLKIQPAELGDSAVYLCASSRQGSGTGELFFGEGSRLTVL.

The chain couples TRBV7-2 to TRBJ2-1; D perhaps matches TRBD2 (6 bases). The germline V gene has CDR1 SGHTA and CDR2 FQGNSA. The CDR3 covers 15 residues. Trimming pared 1 base from V and 2 bases from J, leaving 9 bases between. As DNA, the CDR3 is TGTGCCAGCAGCTTAGAACTAGCCACCTACAATGAGCAGTTCTTC. Protein product: CASSLELATYNEQFF.

The chain employs TRBV5-1 and TRBJ1-4, with D maybe TRBD1 (6 bases). Trimming shortened V by 0 bases and J by 9 bases, and 9 bases separated the two germline ends. Germline CDR1 reads SGHRS; CDR2 reads YFSETQ. This CDR3 comprises 13 residues. The CDR3 sequence: CASSLDRDKKLFF. DNA for the CDR3: TGCGCCAGCAGCTTGGACAGGGATAAAAAACTGTTTTTT.

The chain is built from TRBV28 and TRBJ1-6; D is perhaps TRBD1 (6 bases). Germline V gene data show CDR1 as MDHEN and CDR2 as SYDVKM. The CDR3 has 15 residues. Trimming removed 4 bases at V and 5 bases at J, with 12 bases between. This chain's CDR3 is CASSSGQKDNSPLHF. Here the CDR3 DNA reads TGTGCCAGCAGTTCCGGACAGAAAGATAATTCACCCCTCCACTTT.

The genes are TRBV3-1 (or the pseudogene TRBV3-2) and TRBJ1-2; TRBD1 matches at 10 bases. The CDR3 runs 15 residues. Trimming took 4 bases from V and 9 from J; bases not matched to a gene: 11. Germline CDR1 reads LGHDT; CDR2 reads YNNKEL (reference sequence). CDR3 amino acids: CASSLRQGASGSYTF. DNA of the CDR3: TGTGCCAGCAGCCTACGACAGGGGGCGTCTGGGAGCTACACCTTC.

DNA for the CDR3: TGTGCCAGCAGTTTAAGGGACAGCTATGGCTACACCTTC. This translates into CASSLRDSYGYTF. This chain links TRBV28 with TRBJ1-2; 7 bases are shared with TRBD1. Trimming at V came to 2 bases and at J to 4 bases, leaving 1 base not matched to a gene. The CDR3 contains 13 residues. Germline CDR1 MDHEN, CDR2 SYDVKM.